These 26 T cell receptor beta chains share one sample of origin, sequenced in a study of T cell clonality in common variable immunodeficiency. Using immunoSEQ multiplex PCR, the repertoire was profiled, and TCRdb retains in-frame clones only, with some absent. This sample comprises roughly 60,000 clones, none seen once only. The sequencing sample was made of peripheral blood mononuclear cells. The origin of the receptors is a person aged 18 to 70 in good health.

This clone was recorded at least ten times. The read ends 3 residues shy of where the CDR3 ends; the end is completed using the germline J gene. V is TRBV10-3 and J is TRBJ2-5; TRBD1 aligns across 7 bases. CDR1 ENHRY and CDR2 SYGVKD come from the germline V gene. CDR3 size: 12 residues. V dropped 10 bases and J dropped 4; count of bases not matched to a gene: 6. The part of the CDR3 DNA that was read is TGTGCCACTACAGGGGACGGAGAGACC. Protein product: CATTGDGET. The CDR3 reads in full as CATTGDGETQYF.

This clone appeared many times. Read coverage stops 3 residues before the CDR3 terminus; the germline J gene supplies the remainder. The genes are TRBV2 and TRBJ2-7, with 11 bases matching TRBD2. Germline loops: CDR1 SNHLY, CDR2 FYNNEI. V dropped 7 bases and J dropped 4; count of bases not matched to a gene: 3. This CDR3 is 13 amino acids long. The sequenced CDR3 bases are TGTGCCAGCATGCTAGCGGGAGGATACGAG. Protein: CASMLAGGYE. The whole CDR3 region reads CASMLAGGYEQYF.

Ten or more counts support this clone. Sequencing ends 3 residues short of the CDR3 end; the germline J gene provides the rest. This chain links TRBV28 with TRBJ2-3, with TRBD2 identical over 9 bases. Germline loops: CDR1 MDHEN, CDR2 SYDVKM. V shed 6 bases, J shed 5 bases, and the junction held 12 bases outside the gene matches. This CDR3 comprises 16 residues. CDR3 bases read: TGTGCCAGCAGCACGCCGACTAGCGGAGTATTAGATACG. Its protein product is CASSTPTSGVLDT. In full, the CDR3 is CASSTPTSGVLDTQYF.

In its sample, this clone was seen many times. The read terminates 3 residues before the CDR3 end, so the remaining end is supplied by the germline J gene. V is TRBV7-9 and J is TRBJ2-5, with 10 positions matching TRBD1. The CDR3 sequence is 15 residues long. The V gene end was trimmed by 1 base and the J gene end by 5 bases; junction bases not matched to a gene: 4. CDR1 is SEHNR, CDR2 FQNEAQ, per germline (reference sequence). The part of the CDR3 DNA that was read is TGTGCCAGCAGCTTAGGGACAGGGGGGGCGGAGACC. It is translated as CASSLGTGGAET. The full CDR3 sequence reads CASSLGTGGAETQYF.

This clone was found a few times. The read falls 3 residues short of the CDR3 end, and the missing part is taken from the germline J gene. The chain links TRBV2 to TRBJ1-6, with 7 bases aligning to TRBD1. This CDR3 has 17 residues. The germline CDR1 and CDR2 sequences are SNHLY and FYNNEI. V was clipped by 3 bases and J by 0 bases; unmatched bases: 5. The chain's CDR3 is CASSEEGAGSYNSPLHF. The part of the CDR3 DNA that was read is TGTGCCAGCAGTGAGGAGGGGGCGGGCTCCTATAATTCACCC.

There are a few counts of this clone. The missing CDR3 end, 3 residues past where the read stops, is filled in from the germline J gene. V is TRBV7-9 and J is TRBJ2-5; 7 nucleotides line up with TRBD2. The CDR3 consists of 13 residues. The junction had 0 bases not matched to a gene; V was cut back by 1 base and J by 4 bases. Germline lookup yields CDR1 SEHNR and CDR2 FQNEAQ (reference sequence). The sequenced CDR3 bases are TGTGCCAGCAGCTTAGGCGGGAGAGAGACC. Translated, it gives CASSLGGRET. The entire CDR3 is CASSLGGRETQYF. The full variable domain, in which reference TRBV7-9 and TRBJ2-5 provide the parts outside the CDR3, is DTGVSQNPRHKITKRGQNVTFRCDPISEHNRLYWYRQTLGQGPEFLTYFQNEAQLEKSRLLSDRFSAERPKGSFSTLEIQRTEQGDSAMYLCASSLGGRETQYFGPGTRLLVL.

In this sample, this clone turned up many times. The part of the CDR3 DNA that was read is TGTGCCAGCAGCCGCCAAAAACCTACTAGCGGAGTCTCCTACAATGAG. Its protein is CASSRQKPTSGVSYNE. The complete CDR3 sequence is CASSRQKPTSGVSYNEQFF. The chain links TRBV28 to TRBJ2-1, with 8 bases lining up with TRBD2. The read gets to within 3 residues of the CDR3 end, and the germline J gene fills in the rest. The V segment lost 6 bases and the J segment 0 bases; nucleotides outside the gene matches: 16. This CDR3 is built from 19 residues. Germline loops: CDR1 MDHEN, CDR2 SYDVKM.

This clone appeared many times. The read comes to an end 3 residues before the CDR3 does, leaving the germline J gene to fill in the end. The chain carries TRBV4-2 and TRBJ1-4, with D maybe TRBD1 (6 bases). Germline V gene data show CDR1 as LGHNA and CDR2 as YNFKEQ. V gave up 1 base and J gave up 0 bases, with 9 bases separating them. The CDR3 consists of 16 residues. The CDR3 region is CASSQVAGATNEKLFF. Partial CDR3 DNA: TGTGCCAGCAGCCAAGTCGCAGGGGCAACTAATGAAAAA.

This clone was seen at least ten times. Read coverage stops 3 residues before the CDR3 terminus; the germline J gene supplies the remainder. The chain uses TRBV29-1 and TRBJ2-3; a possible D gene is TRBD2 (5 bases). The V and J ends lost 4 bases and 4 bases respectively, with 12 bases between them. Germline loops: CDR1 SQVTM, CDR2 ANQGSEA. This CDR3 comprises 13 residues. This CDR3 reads CSVGTSRADTQYF. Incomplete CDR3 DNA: TGCAGCGTTGGAACTAGTAGGGCAGATACG.

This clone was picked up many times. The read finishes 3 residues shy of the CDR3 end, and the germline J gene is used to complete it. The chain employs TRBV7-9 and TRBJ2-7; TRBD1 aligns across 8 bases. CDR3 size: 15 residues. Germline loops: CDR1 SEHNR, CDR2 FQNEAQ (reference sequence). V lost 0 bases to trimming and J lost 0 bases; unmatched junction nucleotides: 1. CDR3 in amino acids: CASSLATGVSYEQYF. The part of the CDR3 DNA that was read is TGTGCCAGCAGCTTAGCGACAGGGGTCTCCTACGAG.

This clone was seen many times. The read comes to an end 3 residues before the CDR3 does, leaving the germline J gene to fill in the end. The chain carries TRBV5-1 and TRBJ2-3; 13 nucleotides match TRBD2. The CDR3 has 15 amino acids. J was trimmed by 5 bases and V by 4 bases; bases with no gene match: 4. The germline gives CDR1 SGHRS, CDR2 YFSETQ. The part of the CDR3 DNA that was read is TGCGCCAGCAGCCTGGGACTAGCGGGGCAAGATACG. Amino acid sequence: CASSLGLAGQDT. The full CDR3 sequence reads CASSLGLAGQDTQYF.

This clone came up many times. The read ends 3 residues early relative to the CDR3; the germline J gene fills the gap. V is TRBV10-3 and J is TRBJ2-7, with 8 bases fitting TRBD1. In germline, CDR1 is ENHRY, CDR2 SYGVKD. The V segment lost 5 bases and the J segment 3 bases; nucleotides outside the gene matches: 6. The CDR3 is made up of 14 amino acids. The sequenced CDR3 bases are TGTGCCATCAGTTCCGGGACAGGAGACTACGAG. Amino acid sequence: CAISSGTGDYE. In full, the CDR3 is CAISSGTGDYEQYF.

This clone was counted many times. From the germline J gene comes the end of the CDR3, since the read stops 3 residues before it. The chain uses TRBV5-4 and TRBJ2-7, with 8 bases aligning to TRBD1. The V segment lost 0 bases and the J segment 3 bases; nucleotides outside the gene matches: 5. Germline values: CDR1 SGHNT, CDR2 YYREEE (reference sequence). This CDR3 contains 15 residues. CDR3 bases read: TGTGCCAGCAGCTTGGGGACAGGGTTGATCTACGAG. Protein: CASSLGTGLIYE. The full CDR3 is CASSLGTGLIYEQYF.

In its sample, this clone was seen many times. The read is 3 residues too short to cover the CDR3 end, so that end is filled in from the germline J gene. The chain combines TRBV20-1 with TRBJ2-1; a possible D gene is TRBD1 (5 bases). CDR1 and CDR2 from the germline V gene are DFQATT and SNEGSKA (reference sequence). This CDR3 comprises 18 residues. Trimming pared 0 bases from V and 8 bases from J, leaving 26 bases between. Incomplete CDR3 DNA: TGCAGTGCTAGAGATCACGGCAGGGTGAGTCTCATGGGCGATGAG. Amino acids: CSARDHGRVSLMGDE. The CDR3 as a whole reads CSARDHGRVSLMGDEQFF.

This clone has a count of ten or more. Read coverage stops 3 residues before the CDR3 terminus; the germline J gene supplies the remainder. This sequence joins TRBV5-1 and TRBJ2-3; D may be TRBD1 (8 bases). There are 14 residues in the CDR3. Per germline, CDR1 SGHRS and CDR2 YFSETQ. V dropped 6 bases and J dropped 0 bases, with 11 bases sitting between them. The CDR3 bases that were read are TGCGCCAGCAACAGGGGGGGAAGCACAGATACG. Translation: CASNRGGSTDT. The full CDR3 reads CASNRGGSTDTQYF.

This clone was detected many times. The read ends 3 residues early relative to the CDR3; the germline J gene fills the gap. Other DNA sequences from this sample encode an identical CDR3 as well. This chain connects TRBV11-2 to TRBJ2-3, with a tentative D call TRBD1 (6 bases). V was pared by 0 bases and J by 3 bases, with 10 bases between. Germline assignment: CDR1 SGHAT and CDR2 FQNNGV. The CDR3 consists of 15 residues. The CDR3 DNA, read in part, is TGTGCCAGCAGCTTAGATGGGGGCTCGACAGATACG. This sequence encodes CASSLDGGSTDT. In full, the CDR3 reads CASSLDGGSTDTQYF.

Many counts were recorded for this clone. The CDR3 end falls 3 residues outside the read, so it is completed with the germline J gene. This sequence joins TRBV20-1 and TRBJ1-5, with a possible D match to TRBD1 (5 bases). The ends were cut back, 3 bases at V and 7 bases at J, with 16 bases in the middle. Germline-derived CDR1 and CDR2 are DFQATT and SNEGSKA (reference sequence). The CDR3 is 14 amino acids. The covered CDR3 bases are TGCAGTGCTAGTTTCCAGGGCCTTGGCCAGCCC. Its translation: CSASFQGLGQP. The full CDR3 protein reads CSASFQGLGQPQHF.

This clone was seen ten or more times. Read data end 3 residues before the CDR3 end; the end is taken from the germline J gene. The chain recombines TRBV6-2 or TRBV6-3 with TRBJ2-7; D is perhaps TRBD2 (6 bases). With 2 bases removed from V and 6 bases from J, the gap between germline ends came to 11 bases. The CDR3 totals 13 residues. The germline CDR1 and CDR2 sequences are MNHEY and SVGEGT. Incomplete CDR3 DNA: TGTGCCAGCAGTTACCTAGCGACTACCGAG. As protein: CASSYLATTE. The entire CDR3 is CASSYLATTEQYF.

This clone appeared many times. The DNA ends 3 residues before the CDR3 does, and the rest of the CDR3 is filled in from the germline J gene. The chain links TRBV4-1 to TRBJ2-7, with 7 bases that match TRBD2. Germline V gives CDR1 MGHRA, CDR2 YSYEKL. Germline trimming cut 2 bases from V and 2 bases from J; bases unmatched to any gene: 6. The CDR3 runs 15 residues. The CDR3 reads CASSQSLAATYEQYF. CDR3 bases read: TGCGCCAGCAGCCAATCGCTAGCGGCCACCTACGAG.

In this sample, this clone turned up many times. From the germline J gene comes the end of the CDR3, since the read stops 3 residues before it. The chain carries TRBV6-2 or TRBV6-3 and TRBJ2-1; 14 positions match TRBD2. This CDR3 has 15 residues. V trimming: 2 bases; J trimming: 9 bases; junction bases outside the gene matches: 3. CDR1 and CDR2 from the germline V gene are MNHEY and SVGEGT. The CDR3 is CASSYRLAGGSEQFF. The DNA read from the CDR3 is TGTGCCAGCAGTTACCGACTAGCGGGAGGGTCTGAG.

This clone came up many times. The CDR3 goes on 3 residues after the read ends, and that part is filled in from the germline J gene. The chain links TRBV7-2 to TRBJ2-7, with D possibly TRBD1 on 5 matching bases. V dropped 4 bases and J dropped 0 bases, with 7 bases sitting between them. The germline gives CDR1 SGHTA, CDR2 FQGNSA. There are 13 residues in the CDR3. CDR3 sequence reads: CASSWGSSYEQYF. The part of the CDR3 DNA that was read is TGTGCCAGCAGCTGGGGCAGCTCCTACGAG.

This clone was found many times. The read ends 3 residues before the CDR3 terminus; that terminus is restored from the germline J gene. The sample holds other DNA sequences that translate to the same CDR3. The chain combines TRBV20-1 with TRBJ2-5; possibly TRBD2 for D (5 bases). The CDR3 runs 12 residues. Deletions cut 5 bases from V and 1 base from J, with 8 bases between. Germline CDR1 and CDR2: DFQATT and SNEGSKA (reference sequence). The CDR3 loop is CSALRGQETQYF. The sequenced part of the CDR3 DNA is TGCAGTGCTCTTCGGGGCCAAGAGACC.

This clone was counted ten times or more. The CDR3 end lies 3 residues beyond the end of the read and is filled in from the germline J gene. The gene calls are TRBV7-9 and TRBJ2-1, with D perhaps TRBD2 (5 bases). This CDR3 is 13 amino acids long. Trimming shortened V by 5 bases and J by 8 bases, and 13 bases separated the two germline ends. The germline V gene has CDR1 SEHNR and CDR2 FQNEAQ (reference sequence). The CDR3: CASSPTGSDEQFF. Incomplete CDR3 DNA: TGTGCCAGCAGCCCGACGGGGAGCGATGAG.

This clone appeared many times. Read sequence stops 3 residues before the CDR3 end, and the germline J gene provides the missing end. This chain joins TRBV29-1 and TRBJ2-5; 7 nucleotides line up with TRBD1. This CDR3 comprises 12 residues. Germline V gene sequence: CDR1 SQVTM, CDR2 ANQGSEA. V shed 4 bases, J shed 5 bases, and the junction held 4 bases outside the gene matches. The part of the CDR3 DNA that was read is TGCAGCGTTGTGACAGGGTGGGAGACC. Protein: CSVVTGWET. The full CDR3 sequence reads CSVVTGWETQYF.

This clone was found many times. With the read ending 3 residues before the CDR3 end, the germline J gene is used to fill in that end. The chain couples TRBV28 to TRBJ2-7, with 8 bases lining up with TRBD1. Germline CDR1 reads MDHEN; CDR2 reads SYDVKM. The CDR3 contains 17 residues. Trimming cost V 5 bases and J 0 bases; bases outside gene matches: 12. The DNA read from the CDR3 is TGTGCCAGCAGTCCCGGGACAGGCAAAAGGTCCTCCTACGAG. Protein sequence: CASSPGTGKRSSYE. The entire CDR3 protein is CASSPGTGKRSSYEQYF.

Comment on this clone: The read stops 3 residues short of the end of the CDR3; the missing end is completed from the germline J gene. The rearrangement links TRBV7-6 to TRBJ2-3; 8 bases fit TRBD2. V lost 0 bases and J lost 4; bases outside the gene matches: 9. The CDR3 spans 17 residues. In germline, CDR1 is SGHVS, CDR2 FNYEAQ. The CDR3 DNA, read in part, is TGTGCCAGCAGCTTAGCCAGAAGCGGGAGTACGGCAGATACG. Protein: CASSLARSGSTADT. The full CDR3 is CASSLARSGSTADTQYF.